This T cell receptor beta chain was found in a study of blood T cell repertoires in COVID-19 (dated by TCRdb to 2019 to 2021). Background on the whole study: The collaborator samples originated in the United States, Italy and Spain and spanned the acute and convalescent phases of COVID-19. Subjects who had been exposed to COVID-19, were actively infected with it, or had recovered from it provided the deeply sampled blood TCRbeta repertoires that made up the dataset. Samples came from the ongoing ImmuneRACE study (first 160 participants) plus 1,254 subjects from 6 global collaborators. The repertoires were released in a freely available public database meant as a resource for research on the immune response to SARS-CoV-2. A de-identified subject ID, COVID-19 status, age in years and sex were almost always included in the sample metadata. HLA class I and class II types, where available, came from metadata supplied by the sample provider rather than from assay-based typing. The prospective study material was composed of cDNA or gDNA derived from T cells, B-cell-depleted T cells, or PBMCs. General conclusions and limits of the study: The quantity of clinical and demographic metadata differed by source and by participant and was supplied without curation.

TCRbeta CDR3 regions were amplified from genomic DNA using the immunoSEQ Assay, a bias-controlled multiplex PCR. In the original analysis: Nucleated cell counts per sample were estimated from amplification of reference gene primers within the assay. Sequence reads were collapsed and filtered to measure the absolute abundance of every unique TCRbeta CDR3 rearrangement. For each sample, productive Simpson clonality was calculated by taking the square root of Simpson's diversity index across productive rearrangements. TCRdb mirrors the immuneACCESS table, restricted to in-frame sequences. Some clones are absent from its copies; in checked studies, under half trace to an unresolved V gene, and the reason for the others is unknown. D and trimming come from the DNA, and the V and J calls and clone size come from that table. Within this sample are approximately 250,000 clones, with around 89% of them counted one time only. The top ten constitute 4.1% of the sample.

In the prospective study, participants were roughly 18 to 89 years old, resided in approximately 25 geographic areas of the United States, and were enrolled through a virtual design. In the prospective study, cohorts were assigned on the basis of participant-reported clinical history obtained from a screening survey and a study questionnaire. Recovered participants in ImmuneRACE Cohort 3 were defined as having two consecutive negative NP/OP PCR tests, clearance from a healthcare professional, or resolution of symptoms. In the prospective study, mobile phlebotomists collected whole blood, serum and a nasopharyngeal or oropharyngeal swab from each participant. Additional blood draws and questionnaires over an approximately two-month period could optionally be provided by prospective study participants. Prospective study blood samples were shipped either frozen or at room temperature before DNA extraction.

V is cut back by 7 bases and J by 2 bases, with 4 bases in the junction unmatched. As encoded in the germline V gene, CDR1 is SNHLY while CDR2 is FYNNEI. Reading from cysteine to phenylalanine, the CDR3 counts 14 amino acids. Just the 42-base CDR3 DNA is kept, in frame starting at base 1. Details on this clone: The antigen it binds to is not known. No base quality values were provided; no much bigger clone lies one nucleotide off.

Sequenced material: PBMCs or T cells enriched from blood (not recorded which). The receptor was derived from a woman aged 25 to 39 who had recovered from COVID-19. Rearrangement joined TRBV2 to TRBJ1-3, with 8 middle bases fitting TRBD1. Here the CDR3 is given as CASKADRAGNTIYF. The DNA is as follows: TGTGCCAGCAAGGCGGACAGGGCTGGAAACACCATATATTTT. When the CDR3 is completed using the reference TRBV2 and TRBJ1-3 genes on either side, the full variable domain is EPEVTQTPSHQVTQMGQEVILRCVPISNHLYFYWYRQILGQKVEFLVSFYNNEISEKSEIFDDQFSVERPDGSNFTLKIRSTKLEDSAMYFCASKADRAGNTIYFGEGSWLTVV.